This TCR beta chain originates from a study of blood T cell repertoires in COVID-19. For the study at large: COVID-19 samples from acute and convalescent phases originated in the United States, Italy and Spain.

CDR1 LGHNA and CDR2 YNFKEQ come from the germline V gene. The V and J ends lost 5 bases and 2 bases respectively, with 16 bases between them. This CDR3 is built from 15 residues. Per the original methods: Nucleated cell counts were estimated from reference gene primer amplification. Data came from immunoSEQ multiplex PCR; TCRdb stores just in-frame clones and leaves some out. Clone size and V and J calls were adopted from that table, with D and trimming inferred from the DNA. The sample carries about 380,000 clones, approximately 88% recorded once. Sequenced sample: peripheral blood. The TCR comes from a man in his forties with acute or convalescent COVID-19. The V call is TRBV4-2, the J call TRBJ2-7, with a tentative D call TRBD1 (6 bases). CDR3 loop: CASSVTNTGPYEQYF. CDR3 DNA: TGTGCCAGCAGCGTGACGAACACAGGGCCCTACGAGCAGTACTTC.